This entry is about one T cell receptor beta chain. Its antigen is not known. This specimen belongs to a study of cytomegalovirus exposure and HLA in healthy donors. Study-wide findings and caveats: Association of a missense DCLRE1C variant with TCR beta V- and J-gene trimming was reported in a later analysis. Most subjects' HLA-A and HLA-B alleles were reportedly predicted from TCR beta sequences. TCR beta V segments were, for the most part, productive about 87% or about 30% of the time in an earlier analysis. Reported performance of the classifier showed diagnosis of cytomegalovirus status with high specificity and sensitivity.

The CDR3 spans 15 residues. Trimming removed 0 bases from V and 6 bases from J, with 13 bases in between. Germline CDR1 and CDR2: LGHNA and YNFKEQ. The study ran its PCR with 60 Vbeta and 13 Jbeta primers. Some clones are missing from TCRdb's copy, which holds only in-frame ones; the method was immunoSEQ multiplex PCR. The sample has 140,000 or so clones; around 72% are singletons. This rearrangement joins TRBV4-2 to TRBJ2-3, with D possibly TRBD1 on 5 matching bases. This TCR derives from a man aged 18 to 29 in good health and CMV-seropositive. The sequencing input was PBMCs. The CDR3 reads CASSQDRGYGDTQYF. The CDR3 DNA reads TGTGCCAGCAGCCAAGATAGGGGCTACGGGGATACGCAGTATTTT.